The rows below give T cell receptor beta chains drawn from one sample of a study of OX40 agonist ivuxolimab in advanced cancers. Using immunoSEQ multiplex PCR, the repertoire was profiled, and TCRdb retains in-frame clones only, with some absent. The table records about 69,000 clones, approximately 90% of them present only once. The sequencing here drew on CD4+ or CD8+ T cells sorted from blood, taken in a trial of the OX40 agonist ivuxolimab. The receptors were sampled from an adult with an advanced solid tumor such as melanoma, head and neck, liver or kidney cancer. Each CDR3 is given with its conserved first and last residue. The order of the fields is clone size, V gene, D gene, J gene, CDR3 DNA, CDR3 protein. The D gene is left open where the match is weak. Not every row has a clone size; where given, it reads once, few, many or a size class.

-,TRBV18,-,TRBJ1-1,TGTGCCAGCTCTGACATGAACACTGAAGCTTTCTTT,CASSDMNTEAFF
-,TRBV5-5,-,TRBJ2-3,TGTGCCAGCAGCTTGGAAGCCCCCCCTAGCACAGATACGCAGTATTTT,CASSLEAPPSTDTQYF
-,TRBV7-9,TRBD1,TRBJ2-2,TGTGCCAGCAGCTACACGAGGGGGCGGATCGGGGAGCTGTTTTTT,CASSYTRGRIGELFF
-,TRBV2,-,TRBJ1-1,TGTGCCAGCCTGGGGGAAATGAACACTGAAGCTTTCTTT,CASLGEMNTEAFF
-,TRBV7-3,-,TRBJ2-3,TGTGCCAGCAGCTCGCTAGGGGGGACAGATACGCAGTATTTT,CASSSLGGTDTQYF
-,TRBV28,-,TRBJ1-2,TGTGCCAGCACCTTGGGGGGCGTCTATGGCTACACCTTC,CASTLGGVYGYTF
once,TRBV5-1,TRBD1,TRBJ2-5,TGCGCCAGCAGCTTGGCGGGACAGGGGGTTTTTAGGGAGACCCAGTACTTC,CASSLAGQGVFRETQYF
-,TRBV4-3,TRBD1,TRBJ1-2,TGCGCCAGCAGCCAAAACACAGGGGCCAGACGCGATGGCTACACCTTC,CASSQNTGARRDGYTF
-,TRBV21-1,-,TRBJ1-1,TGTGCCAGCAGCAAAGGCCCCCAGGACACTGAAGCTTTCTTT,CASSKGPQDTEAFF
-,TRBV4-1,-,TRBJ2-7,TGCGCCAGCAGCCAAGCTGGGGGCGGGGACGAGCAGTACTTC,CASSQAGGGDEQYF
once,TRBV11-2,TRBD2,TRBJ2-3,TGTGCCAGCAGCTTAGGTCTAGCGGGGAGATCGGGGACGCAGTATTTT,CASSLGLAGRSGTQYF
-,TRBV5-1,-,TRBJ2-1,TGCGCCAGCAGCTTGGGACAGACACTCTCCTACAATGAGCAGTTCTTC,CASSLGQTLSYNEQFF
once,TRBV28,-,TRBJ2-5,TGTGCCAGCAGTTTAATTAGTGGGACCCAGTACTTC,CASSLISGTQYF
-,TRBV28,TRBD2,TRBJ2-1,TGTGCCAGCAGACCCCGGACTAGCGGGAACTACAATGAGCAGTTCTTC,CASRPRTSGNYNEQFF
few,TRBV28,-,TRBJ2-5,TGTGCCAGCAGCCTCGGGACGCCAAAGACCCAGTACTTC,CASSLGTPKTQYF
-,TRBV14,-,TRBJ1-2,TGTGCCAGCAGCCAAGCACCGGGACCGTCCAAATATGGCTACACCTTC,CASSQAPGPSKYGYTF
-,TRBV6-6,TRBD1,TRBJ1-5,TGTGCCAGCAGACCTACAGGGGGAGAGGGACAGCCCCAGCATTTT,CASRPTGGEGQPQHF
-,TRBV19,TRBD1,TRBJ1-5,TGTGCCAGTAGTATCCAGGGACAGGTGAATCAGCCCCAGCATTTT,CASSIQGQVNQPQHF
-,TRBV6-1,TRBD1,TRBJ2-3,TGTGCCAGCAGTGAACGCCCGATCGGGACAGGGGGTTTGAGGACAGATACGCAGTATTTT,CASSERPIGTGGLRTDTQYF
-,TRBV30,-,TRBJ1-2,TGTGCCTGGTACTTGGGGGGCTACACCTTC,CAWYLGGYTF
-,TRBV6-1,TRBD1,TRBJ1-4,TGTGCCAGCAGAACAGGGGGTTTTAGTGAAAAACTGTTTTTT,CASRTGGFSEKLFF
-,TRBV5-4,TRBD2,TRBJ2-1,TGTGCCAGCAGCGGACTAGCGGGAGGGCTGAACAATGAGCAGTTCTTC,CASSGLAGGLNNEQFF
-,TRBV7-2,TRBD2,TRBJ2-7,TGTGCCAGCAGCTCGAGCGCTTCAGCGGGGGGGTACGAGCAGTACTTC,CASSSSASAGGYEQYF
-,TRBV9,TRBD2,TRBJ2-3,TGTGCCAGCAGCCACGAGCGGGGTCGCACAGATACGCAGTATTTT,CASSHERGRTDTQYF
-,TRBV18,-,TRBJ2-2,TGTGCCAGCTCACCGGGGAGCACCGGGGAGCTGTTTTTT,CASSPGSTGELFF
-,TRBV6-5,-,TRBJ1-3,TGTGCCAGCAGTTACTCGGGCAGTGGAAACACCATATATTTT,CASSYSGSGNTIYF
-,TRBV10-3,-,TRBJ2-5,TGTGCCATCAGCCTACAGGGAGGAGAGACCCAGTACTTC,CAISLQGGETQYF
few,TRBV5-8,-,TRBJ2-1,TGTGCCAGCAGCTTGGTCAGGGGAGGGGATGAGCAGTTCTTC,CASSLVRGGDEQFF